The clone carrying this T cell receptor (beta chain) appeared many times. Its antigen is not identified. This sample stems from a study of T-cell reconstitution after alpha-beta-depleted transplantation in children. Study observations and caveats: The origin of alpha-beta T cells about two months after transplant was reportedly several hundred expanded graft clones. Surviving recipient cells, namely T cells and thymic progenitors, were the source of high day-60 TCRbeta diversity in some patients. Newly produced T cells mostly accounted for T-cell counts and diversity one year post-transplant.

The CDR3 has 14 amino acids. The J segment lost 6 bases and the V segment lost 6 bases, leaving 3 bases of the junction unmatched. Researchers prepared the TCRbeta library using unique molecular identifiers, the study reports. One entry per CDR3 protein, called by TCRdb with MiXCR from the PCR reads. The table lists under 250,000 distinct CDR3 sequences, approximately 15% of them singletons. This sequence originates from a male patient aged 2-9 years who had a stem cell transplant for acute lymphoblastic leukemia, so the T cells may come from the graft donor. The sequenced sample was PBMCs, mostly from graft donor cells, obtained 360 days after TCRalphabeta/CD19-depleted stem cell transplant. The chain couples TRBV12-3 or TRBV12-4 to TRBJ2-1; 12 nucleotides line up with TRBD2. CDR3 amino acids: CASSLAGGLNEQFF. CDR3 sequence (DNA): TGTGCCAGCAGCCTAGCGGGGGGGCTCAATGAGCAGTTCTTC.